This T cell receptor beta chain was observed in a study of blood T cell repertoires in COVID-19 (dated by TCRdb to 2019 to 2021). Turning to the overall study: Collaborator samples came from the United States, Italy and Spain and covered acute and convalescent phases of COVID-19. The material from the prospective study consisted of cDNA or gDNA derived from T cells, B-cell-depleted T cells, or PBMCs. HLA class I and class II types, where available, came from metadata supplied by the sample provider rather than from assay-based typing. The samples were drawn from the first 160 participants of the ongoing ImmuneRACE study and from 950 to 1,500 subjects provided by 6 global collaborators. Nearly every sample came with metadata listing a de-identified subject ID, COVID-19 status, age in years and sex. Subjects who had been exposed to COVID-19, were actively infected with it, or had recovered from it provided the deeply sampled blood TCRbeta repertoires that made up the dataset. The repertoires were released in a freely available public database meant as a resource for research on the immune response to SARS-CoV-2. The study at large found these results: How much clinical and demographic metadata was included differed by source and by participant, and the metadata was provided uncurated.

One collaborating source in Seattle enrolled patients while the patients were actively infected and followed the patients over time throughout the course of disease. Whole blood was collected in K2EDTA tubes by collaborating institutions according to the institutions' own protocols. For TCRbeta analysis, collaborators shipped samples as frozen whole blood, isolated PBMCs, or DNA extracted from either of those sample types. TCRbeta CDR3 regions were amplified from genomic DNA by means of the immunoSEQ Assay, a bias-controlled multiplex PCR. From the authors' description of their analysis: Nucleated cell counts per sample were estimated from amplification of reference gene primers within the assay. To quantify the absolute abundance of each unique TCRbeta CDR3 rearrangement, sequence reads were collapsed and filtered. For each sample, productive Simpson clonality was calculated by taking the square root of Simpson's diversity index across productive rearrangements. This is the immuneACCESS table as TCRdb keeps it, with only in-frame sequences that have V and J called. A part of the clones is gone; compared with another copy, unresolved V genes explain less than half, and the rest is unexplained. V and J calls and clone size come straight from that table; D and trimming were deduced from the DNA. The sample contains about 300,000 clones, 80% to 90% of them found a single time. The biggest ten clones account for roughly 6% of the sample.

From the cysteine through the phenylalanine, the CDR3 covers 13 amino acids. Of all the DNA, just the CDR3 is kept, 39 bases in frame from base 1. The junction carries 13 bases between V and J, which are trimmed by 5 bases and 7 bases respectively. The germline V gene sets CDR1 to SGHDT and CDR2 to YYEEEE. Worth noting for this clone: The clone's antigen remains unknown. Per-base quality was not reported, and no clone a single base away is much larger than it.

This receptor was identified in a woman between 50 and 59 years old with COVID-19, enrolled during active disease. Sequences were obtained from peripheral blood. The sequence is built from TRBV5-6 and TRBJ2-4; the best D guess is TRBD2, with 6 bases matching. The DNA sequence is as follows: TGTGCCAGCAGAGGACGGGGGAGGAACATTCAGTACTTC. Protein translation: CASRGRGRNIQYF.